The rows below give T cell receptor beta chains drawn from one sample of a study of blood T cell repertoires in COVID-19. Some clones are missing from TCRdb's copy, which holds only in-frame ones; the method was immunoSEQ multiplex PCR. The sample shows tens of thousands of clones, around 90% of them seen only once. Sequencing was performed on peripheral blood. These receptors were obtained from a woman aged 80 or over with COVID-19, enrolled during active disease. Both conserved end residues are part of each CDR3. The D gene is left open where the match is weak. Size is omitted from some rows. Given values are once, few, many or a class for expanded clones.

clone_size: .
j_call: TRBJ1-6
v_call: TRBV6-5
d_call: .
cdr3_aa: CASNFIPNSPLHF
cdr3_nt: TGTGCCAGCAATTTTATTCCGAATTCACCCCTCCACTTT

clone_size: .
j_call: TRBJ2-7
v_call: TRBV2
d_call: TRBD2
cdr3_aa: CASSASGGAYEQYF
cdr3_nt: TGTGCCAGCAGCGCCAGCGGGGGGGCTTACGAGCAGTACTTC

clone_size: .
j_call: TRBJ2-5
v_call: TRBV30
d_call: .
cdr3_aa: CACQSSLRETQYF
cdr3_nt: TGTGCCTGTCAGTCTAGCCTTCGGGAGACCCAGTACTTC

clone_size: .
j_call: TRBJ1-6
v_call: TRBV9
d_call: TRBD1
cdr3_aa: CASSVGQGGTLGSPLHF
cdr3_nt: TGTGCCAGCAGCGTAGGACAGGGGGGTACTCTAGGTTCACCCCTCCACTTT

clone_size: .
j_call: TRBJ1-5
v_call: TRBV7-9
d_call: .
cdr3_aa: CASSLTQGQQPQHF
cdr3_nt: TGTGCCAGCAGCTTAACGCAGGGGCAGCAGCCCCAGCATTTT

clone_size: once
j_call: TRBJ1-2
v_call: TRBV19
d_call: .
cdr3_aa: CASSPRTEELLDNYGYTF
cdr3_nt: TGTGCCAGTAGTCCACGGACGGAGGAACTCCTTGATAACTATGGCTACACCTTC

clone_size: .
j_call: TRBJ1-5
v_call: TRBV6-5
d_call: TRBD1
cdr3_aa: CASSLGQGSNQPQHF
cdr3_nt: TGTGCCAGCAGCCTGGGACAGGGTAGCAATCAGCCCCAGCATTTT

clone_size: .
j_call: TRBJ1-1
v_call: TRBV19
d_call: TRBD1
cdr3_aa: CASSIGSRGRKSLEAFF
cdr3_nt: TGTGCCAGTAGTATTGGTAGCAGGGGGCGGAAAAGTCTTGAAGCTTTCTTT

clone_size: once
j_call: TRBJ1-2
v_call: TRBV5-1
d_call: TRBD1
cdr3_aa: CASSPGQENYGYTF
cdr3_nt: TGCGCCAGCAGCCCCGGACAGGAAAACTATGGCTACACCTTC

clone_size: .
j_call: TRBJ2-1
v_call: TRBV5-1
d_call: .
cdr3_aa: CASSPGGFSYNEQFF
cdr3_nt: TGCGCCAGCAGCCCTGGCGGGTTCTCCTACAATGAGCAGTTCTTC

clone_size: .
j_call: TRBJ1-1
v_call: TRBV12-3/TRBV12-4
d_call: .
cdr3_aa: CASSDSEAFF
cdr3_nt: TGTGCCAGCAGTGACAGTGAAGCTTTCTTT

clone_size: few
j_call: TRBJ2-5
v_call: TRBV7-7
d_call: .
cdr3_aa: CASSPLLGETQYF
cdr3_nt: TGTGCTAGCAGCCCCCTCCTCGGGGAGACCCAGTACTTC

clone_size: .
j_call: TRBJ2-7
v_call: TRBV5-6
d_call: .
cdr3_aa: CASSFQNYEQYF
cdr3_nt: TGTGCCAGCAGCTTCCAGAACTACGAGCAGTACTTC

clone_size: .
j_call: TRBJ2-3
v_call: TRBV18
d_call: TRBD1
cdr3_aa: CASCNKLGQGASDTQYF
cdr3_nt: TGTGCCAGCTGCAACAAACTGGGACAGGGGGCGTCAGATACGCAGTATTTT

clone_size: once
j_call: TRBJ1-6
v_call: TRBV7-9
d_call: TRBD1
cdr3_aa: CASSPALTGYNSPLHF
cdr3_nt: TGTGCCAGCAGCCCCGCCCTGACAGGGTACAATTCACCCCTCCACTTT

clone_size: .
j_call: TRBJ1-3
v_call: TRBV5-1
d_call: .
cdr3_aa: CASSPDSSSGNTIYF
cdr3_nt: TGCGCCAGCAGCCCGGACAGCAGCTCTGGAAACACCATATATTTT

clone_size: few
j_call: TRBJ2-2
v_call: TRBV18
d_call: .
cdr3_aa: CASSPGQNTGELFF
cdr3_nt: TGTGCCAGCTCACCGGGGCAAAACACCGGGGAGCTGTTTTTT

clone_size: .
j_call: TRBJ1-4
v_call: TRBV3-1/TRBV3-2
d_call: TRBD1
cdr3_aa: CASSDNRGSNEKLFF
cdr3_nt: TGTGCCAGCAGCGACAACAGGGGGTCTAATGAAAAACTGTTTTTT

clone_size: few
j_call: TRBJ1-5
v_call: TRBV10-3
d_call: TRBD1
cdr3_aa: CATGDRGQLNQPQHF
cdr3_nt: TGTGCCACCGGAGACAGGGGACAGCTCAATCAGCCCCAGCATTTT

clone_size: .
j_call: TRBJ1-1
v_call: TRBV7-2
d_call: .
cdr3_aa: CASSLLGAGEAFF
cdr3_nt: TGTGCCAGCAGCTTGCTGGGAGCGGGTGAAGCTTTCTTT

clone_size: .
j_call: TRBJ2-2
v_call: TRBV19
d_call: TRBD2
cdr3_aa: CASKSGGRRGTGELFF
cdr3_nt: TGTGCCAGTAAAAGCGGGGGGCGGCGAGGCACCGGGGAGCTGTTTTTT

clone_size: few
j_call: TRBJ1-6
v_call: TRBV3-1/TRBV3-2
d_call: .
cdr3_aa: CASSQDVISPLHF
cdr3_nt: TGTGCCAGCAGCCAAGATGTTATTTCACCCCTCCACTTT

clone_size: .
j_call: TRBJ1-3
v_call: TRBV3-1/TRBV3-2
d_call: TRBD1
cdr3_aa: CASSQGGQGFSGNTIYF
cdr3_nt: TGTGCCAGCAGCCAAGGGGGACAGGGGTTCTCAGGAAACACCATATATTTT

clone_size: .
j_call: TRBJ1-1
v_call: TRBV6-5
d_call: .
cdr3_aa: CASSPPQGNTEAFF
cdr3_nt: TGTGCCAGCAGTCCACCCCAGGGGAACACTGAAGCTTTCTTT

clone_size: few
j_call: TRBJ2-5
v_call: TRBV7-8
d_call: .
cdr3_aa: CASRDWGEETQYF
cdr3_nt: TGTGCCAGCAGGGACTGGGGGGAAGAGACCCAGTACTTC

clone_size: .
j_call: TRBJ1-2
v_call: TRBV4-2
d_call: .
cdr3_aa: CASKPPGGTGSEGYTF
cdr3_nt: TGTGCCAGCAAACCCCCCGGCGGCACGGGAAGCGAGGGCTACACCTTC

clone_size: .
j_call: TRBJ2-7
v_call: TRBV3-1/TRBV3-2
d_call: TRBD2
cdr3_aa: CASSHEGGAGYEQYF
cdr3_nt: TGTGCCAGCAGCCACGAGGGAGGGGCTGGATACGAGCAGTACTTC

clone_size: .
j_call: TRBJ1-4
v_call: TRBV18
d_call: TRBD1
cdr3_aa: CASSPVSGTGEKLFF
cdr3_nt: TGTGCCAGCTCACCCGTTTCCGGGACAGGGGAAAAACTGTTTTTT

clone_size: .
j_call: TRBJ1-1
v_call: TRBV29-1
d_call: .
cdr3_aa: CSGGAFSEAFF
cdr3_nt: TGCAGCGGTGGGGCTTTCTCTGAAGCTTTCTTT

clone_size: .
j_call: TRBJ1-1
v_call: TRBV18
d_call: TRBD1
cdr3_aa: CASSPGQGETEAFF
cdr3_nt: TGTGCCAGCTCACCGGGACAGGGGGAGACTGAAGCTTTCTTT

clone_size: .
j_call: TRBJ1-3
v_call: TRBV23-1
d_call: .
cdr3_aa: CASSQDKRIPSGNTIYF
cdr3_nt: TGCGCCAGCAGTCAGGACAAGAGGATTCCCTCTGGAAACACCATATATTTT

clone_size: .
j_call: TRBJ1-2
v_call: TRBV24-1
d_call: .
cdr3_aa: CATSDSTANYGYTF
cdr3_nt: TGTGCCACCAGTGATTCCACAGCTAACTATGGCTACACCTTC

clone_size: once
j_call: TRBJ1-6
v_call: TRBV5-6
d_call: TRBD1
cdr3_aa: CASSRDRGTSPLHF
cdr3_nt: TGTGCCAGCAGCCGCGACAGGGGGACTTCACCCCTCCACTTT

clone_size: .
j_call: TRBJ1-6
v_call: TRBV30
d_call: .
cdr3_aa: CAWSRGGRQSSYNSPLHF
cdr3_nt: TGTGCCTGGAGCCGGGGAGGGCGACAAAGCTCCTATAATTCACCCCTCCACTTT

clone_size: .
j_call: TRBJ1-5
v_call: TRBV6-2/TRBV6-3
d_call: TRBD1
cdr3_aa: CASSRQGAGDQPQHF
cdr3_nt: TGTGCCAGCAGCAGACAGGGGGCGGGGGATCAGCCCCAGCATTTT

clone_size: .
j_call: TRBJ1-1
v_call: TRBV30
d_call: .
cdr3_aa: CARSGKVGQRAFF
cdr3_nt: TGTGCCCGGAGTGGCAAAGTGGGCCAGCGGGCTTTCTTT

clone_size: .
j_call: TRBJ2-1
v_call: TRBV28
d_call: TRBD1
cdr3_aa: CASSLGQGAKFF
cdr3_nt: TGTGCCAGCAGTTTAGGGCAGGGGGCGAAGTTCTTC